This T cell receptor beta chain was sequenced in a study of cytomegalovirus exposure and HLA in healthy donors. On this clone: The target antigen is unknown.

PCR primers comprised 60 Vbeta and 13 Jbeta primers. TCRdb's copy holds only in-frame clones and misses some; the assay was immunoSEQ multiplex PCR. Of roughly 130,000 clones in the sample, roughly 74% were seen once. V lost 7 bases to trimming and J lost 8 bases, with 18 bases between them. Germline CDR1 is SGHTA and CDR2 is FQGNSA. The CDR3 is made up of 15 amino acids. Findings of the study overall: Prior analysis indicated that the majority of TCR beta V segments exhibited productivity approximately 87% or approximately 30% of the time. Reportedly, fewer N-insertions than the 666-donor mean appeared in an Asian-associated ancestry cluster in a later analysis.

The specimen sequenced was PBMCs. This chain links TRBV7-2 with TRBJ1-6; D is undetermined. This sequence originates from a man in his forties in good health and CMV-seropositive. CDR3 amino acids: CASNYDGADDSPLHF. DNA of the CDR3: TGTGCCAGCAACTATGACGGAGCTGACGATTCACCCCTCCACTTT.